Listed below are T cell receptor beta chains from one sample, sequenced in a study of Graves' ophthalmopathy and Graves' hyperthyroidism. TCRdb analysed the multiplex PCR reads with MiXCR anew, one entry per CDR3 protein. This table has some 240,000 distinct CDR3 sequences, about 46% appearing once. The sample comprised peripheral blood. The source is an adult man with Graves' ophthalmopathy. The conserved cysteine and the conserved F or W are not part of the CDR3 here.

v_gene	j_gene	CDR3aa
TRBV12-3/TRBV12-4	TRBJ1-5	ASSPAWDQPQH
TRBV9	TRBJ2-3	ASSVGVTQY
TRBV2	TRBJ2-2	ATRTSGRDTGELF
TRBV11-2	TRBJ2-7	AWSVGSGREQY
TRBV2	TRBJ2-7	ASSGGVAGRYEQY
TRBV9	TRBJ1-6	ASSSRTGGNSPLH
TRBV9	TRBJ1-1	ASSPDRASTEAF
TRBV19	TRBJ1-4	ASSTLTGSEKLF
TRBV5-1	TRBJ2-7	ASSLAGGQGSQQY
TRBV5-6	TRBJ2-7	ASSDTGGGEQY
TRBV25-1	TRBJ1-1	ASISRPNTEAF
TRBV19	TRBJ1-4	ASTRTGPNEKLF
TRBV10-3	TRBJ1-1	ASTNGRKGGTEAF
TRBV7-8	TRBJ1-1	ASSLGGGKPTEAF
TRBV2	TRBJ2-2	ASSVAGWRTGELF
TRBV7-3	TRBJ2-7	ASSRQGAYERY
TRBV19	TRBJ1-5	ASSPLDQPQH